This entry lists 11 T cell receptor beta chains sequenced from one sample in a study of CD8 T cells in ankylosing spondylitis. TCRdb reanalysed the 5' RACE reads using MiXCR and keeps one entry per CDR3 protein. The sample has 250,000 to 300,000 distinct CDR3 sequences; about 19% are singletons. Sequencing input: blood, either unsorted or a sorted T cell fraction (not recorded which). The origin of the receptors is a male donor with ankylosing spondylitis or in good health (not recorded which).

The gene calls are TRBV15 and TRBJ2-1, with D perhaps given as TRBD1 or TRBD2 (5 bases each). The V end was cut by 3 bases, the J end by 8 bases, with 17 bases between. CDR3 size: 15 residues. CDR1 is LNHNV and CDR2 is YYDKDF in the germline V gene (reference sequence). The CDR3 region has the DNA TGTGCCACCAGCAGGGAATCTCGGGGCAGCCATGAGCAGTTCTTC. Its translation is CATSRESRGSHEQFF.

V gene TRBV5-1 combines with J gene TRBJ2-3, with 7 bases identical to TRBD1. There are 16 residues in the CDR3. V lost 0 bases and J lost 0; bases outside the gene matches: 4. CDR1 is SGHRS and CDR2 is YFSETQ in the germline V gene. The CDR3 DNA reads TGCGCCAGCAGCTTGGGACAGGGCGCTAGCACAGATACGCAGTATTTT. Translated: CASSLGQGASTDTQYF.

This chain links TRBV3-1 with TRBJ2-4; D is unresolved. CDR1 is LGHDT, CDR2 YNNKEL, per germline (reference sequence). This CDR3 spans 11 amino acids. Trimming left V 2 bases short and J 8 bases short, with 4 bases between. The CDR3 sequence: CASSQNHIQYF. The CDR3 coding sequence is TGTGCCAGCAGCCAAAACCACATTCAGTACTTC. Combining the CDR3 with reference TRBV3-1 and TRBJ2-4 gives the whole variable domain DTAVSQTPKYLVTQMGNDKSIKCEQNLGHDTMYWYKQDSKKFLKIMFSYNNKELIINETVPNRFSPKSPDKAHLNLHINSLELGDSAVYFCASSQNHIQYFGAGTRLSVL.

This chain connects TRBV12-3 or TRBV12-4 to TRBJ2-3; TRBD2 matches 7 bases. J lost 1 base, V lost 3 bases, and 7 bases had no gene match. The CDR3 loop spans 16 amino acids. The CDR3, as DNA: TGTGCCAGCAGTTTGTTCGCTAGCGGTGGCACAGATACGCAGTATTTT. Protein product: CASSLFASGGTDTQYF.

This sequence joins TRBV5-1 and TRBJ2-5; tentatively, D is TRBD1 or TRBD2 (5 bases each). V lost 3 bases and J 5 bases, leaving 11 bases between the germline ends. The length of the CDR3 is 13 residues. CDR1 and CDR2 (germline): SGHRS, YFSETQ. CDR3 sequence reads: CASSWGFRETQYF. The CDR3 region has the DNA TGCGCCAGCAGCTGGGGGTTTAGGGAGACCCAGTACTTC.

This chain joins TRBV6-1 and TRBJ1-2, with a possible D match to TRBD1 (5 bases). Germline V gene data show CDR1 as MNHNS and CDR2 as SASEGT. V lost 4 bases and J lost 2, with 14 bases in between. This CDR3 is 15 amino acids long. CDR3 sequence reads: CASSVRDRQNYGYTF. The CDR3 DNA follows: TGTGCCAGCAGTGTTCGGGACCGACAAAACTATGGCTACACCTTC.

The gene calls are TRBV7-3 and TRBJ2-5; 7 nucleotides line up with TRBD1. The CDR3 spans 15 residues. CDR1 SGHTA and CDR2 FQGTGA come from the germline V gene. V gave up 2 bases and J gave up 0 bases; unmatched junction bases: 3. CDR3 in amino acids: CASSLSGQYQETQYF. CDR3 coding DNA: TGTGCCAGCAGCTTATCGGGACAGTACCAAGAGACCCAGTACTTC.

This clonotype came up a few times. The chain is built from TRBV12-3 or TRBV12-4 and TRBJ2-5; 8 positions match TRBD2. The CDR3 totals 16 residues. Trimming cost V 7 bases and J 5 bases; bases outside gene matches: 15. CDR3 nucleotides: TGTGCCAGCACTCGGGGCCCCGGGGGGGCCTGGGAGACCCAGTACTTC. It translates to CASTRGPGGAWETQYF.

As regards this clonotype: A read error may account for a junction end that differs from germline. CDR3 in amino acids: CTSSSGQRNTGELFF. The CDR3 DNA sequence: TGTACCAGCAGTTCGGGACAGAGGAACACCGGGGAGCTGTTTTTT. This chain links TRBV12-3 or TRBV12-4 with TRBJ2-2; 7 bases agree with TRBD1. The CDR3 sequence is 15 residues long.

J is TRBJ2-5 and V is TRBV27; D is unclear. The V gene's germline CDR1 is MNHEY and CDR2 SMNVEV (reference sequence). CDR3 length: 11 residues. The V end lost 1 base, the J end lost 7 bases, and 4 bases lay between the germline ends. The CDR3 nucleotides read TGTGCCAGCAGTTTATATGGGACCCAGTACTTC. It encodes CASSLYGTQYF.

The chain carries TRBV5-1 and TRBJ2-4; TRBD1 agrees at 7 bases. This CDR3 spans 15 amino acids. V lost 4 bases to trimming and J lost 6 bases; unmatched junction nucleotides: 10. Germline CDR1 and CDR2: SGHRS and YFSETQ. The CDR3 DNA reads TGCGCCAGCAGCCCTTCCACAGGGGCGGGAAACATTCAGTACTTC. It encodes CASSPSTGAGNIQYF.